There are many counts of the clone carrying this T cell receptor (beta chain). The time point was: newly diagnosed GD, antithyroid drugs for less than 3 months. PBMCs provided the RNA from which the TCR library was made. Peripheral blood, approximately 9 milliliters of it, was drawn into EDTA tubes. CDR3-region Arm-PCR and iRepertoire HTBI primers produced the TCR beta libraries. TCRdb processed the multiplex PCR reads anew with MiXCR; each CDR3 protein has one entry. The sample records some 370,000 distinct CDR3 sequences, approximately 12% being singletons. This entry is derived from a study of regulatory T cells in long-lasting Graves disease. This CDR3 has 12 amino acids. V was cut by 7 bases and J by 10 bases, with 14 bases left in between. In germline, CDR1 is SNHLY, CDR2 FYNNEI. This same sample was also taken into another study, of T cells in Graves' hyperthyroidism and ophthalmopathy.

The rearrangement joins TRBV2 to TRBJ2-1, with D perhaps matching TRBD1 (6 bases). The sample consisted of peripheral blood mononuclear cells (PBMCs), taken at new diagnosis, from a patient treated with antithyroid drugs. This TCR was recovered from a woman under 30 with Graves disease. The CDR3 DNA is TGTGCCAGCACCCCAACAGGGTCAGAGCAGTTCTTC. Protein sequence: CASTPTGSEQFF.